Below, 32 T cell receptor beta chains from the same sample are listed, as sequenced in a study of cytomegalovirus exposure and HLA in healthy donors. Primers included in the PCR were 60 Vbeta and 13 Jbeta primers. The table came from immunoSEQ multiplex PCR; TCRdb's copy has only in-frame clones and leaves some out. The table has 90,000 to 120,000 clones, over 80% seen once; the top ten hold about 2.5%. Material for sequencing was PBMCs. The receptor source for this set is a man younger than 40 in good health and CMV-seropositive.

The rearrangement joins TRBV29-1 to TRBJ1-2; TRBD1 might be the D (6 bases). The germline V and J ends were trimmed by 6 bases and 6 bases, with 14 bases remaining between them. The CDR3 contains 12 residues. Germline-derived CDR1 and CDR2 are SQVTM and ANQGSEA. Written as DNA, the CDR3 is TGCAGCGTACCGACAGGTTCTAATGGCTACACCTTC. Its protein product is CSVPTGSNGYTF.

This clone was detected a few times. The rearrangement links TRBV19 to TRBJ1-1; D may be TRBD1 (5 bases). From germline, CDR1 is LNHDA and CDR2 SQIVND (reference sequence). The V and J ends lost 0 bases and 8 bases respectively, with 10 bases between them. This CDR3 spans 13 amino acids. CDR3 sequence: CASSIEREGEAFF. CDR3 nucleotides: TGTGCCAGTAGTATAGAGAGGGAGGGGGAAGCTTTCTTT.

The chain uses TRBV30 and TRBJ2-1, with D maybe TRBD1 (5 bases). The V and J ends lost 7 bases and 0 bases respectively, with 10 bases between them. Germline CDR1 and CDR2: GTSNPN and SVGIG (reference sequence). The CDR3 length is 13 residues. The CDR3 coding sequence is TGTGCCTCGGACACCCGCTCCTACAATGAGCAGTTCTTC. Translating it yields CASDTRSYNEQFF.

As regards this clone: A junction boundary mismatches the germline segment, possibly from a read error. The chain combines TRBV28 with TRBJ1-1; D uncertain. Germline assignment: CDR1 MDHEN and CDR2 SYDVKM. CDR3 size: 13 residues. In nucleotides, the CDR3 is TGTGCCGGCAGTTTGAGGGTGAACACTGAAGCTTTCTTT. It encodes CAGSLRVNTEAFF.

This chain uses TRBV6-1 with TRBJ2-5, with a possible D match to TRBD2 (7 bases). Trimming cost V 7 bases and J 4 bases, with 19 bases left between them. The CDR3 totals 15 residues. Germline V lookup: CDR1 MNHNS, CDR2 SASEGT. The CDR3: CASTIGGLSSETQYF. CDR3 nucleotides: TGTGCCAGCACCATCGGGGGGCTGTCCTCAGAGACCCAGTACTTC.

The rearrangement joins TRBV25-1 to TRBJ1-4; 8 nucleotides match TRBD1. Germline lookup yields CDR1 MGHDK and CDR2 SYGVNS. The ends lost 4 bases at V and 12 bases at J; junction bases unmatched: 7. The CDR3 consists of 13 residues. The CDR3 DNA is TGTGCCAGCAGTGGGGACAGGTCTTTGGAACTGTTTTTT. Translated, it gives CASSGDRSLELFF.

V is TRBV30 and J is TRBJ2-2, with a tentative D call TRBD2 (6 bases). The CDR3 contains 15 residues. Trimming pared 0 bases from V and 6 bases from J, leaving 14 bases between. Germline V lookup: CDR1 GTSNPN, CDR2 SVGIG (reference sequence). The CDR3 protein is CAWSVLGRGSGELFF. The CDR3 region has the DNA TGTGCCTGGAGTGTACTAGGGCGGGGCTCCGGGGAGCTGTTTTTT.

The chain links TRBV6-5 to TRBJ2-7; tentative D call: TRBD1 (6 bases). The germline V gene encodes CDR1 MNHEY and CDR2 SVGAGI. V was clipped by 3 bases and J by 11 bases, with 26 bases between them. The CDR3 is 16 amino acids. Here the CDR3 DNA reads TGTGCCAGCAGTTATCGTACAGGGCCAAACATCCTACTTGAGTACTTC. It specifies CASSYRTGPNILLEYF.

This chain joins TRBV6-1 and TRBJ2-1; 9 bases align to TRBD1. With V trimmed by 6 bases and J by 9 bases, 6 bases remained unmatched. This CDR3 comprises 13 residues. Germline V CDR1 and CDR2: MNHNS, SASEGT. CDR3 in DNA: TGTGCCAGCAGCGTTGGGACAGGGACTGAGCAGTTCTTC. This translates into CASSVGTGTEQFF.

This clone came up a few times. J is TRBJ2-2 and V is TRBV6-6; TRBD2 matches at 8 bases. CDR1 MNHNY and CDR2 SVGAGI come from the germline V gene (reference sequence). The CDR3 is 15 amino acids. Trimming removed 7 bases from V and 2 bases from J; junction bases left unmatched: 6. CDR3: CASISGAPNTGELFF. The CDR3 region has the DNA TGTGCCAGCATTAGCGGGGCGCCCAACACCGGGGAGCTGTTTTTT.

The V and J genes are TRBV7-6 and TRBJ2-5; TRBD2 might be the D (5 bases). This CDR3 spans 15 amino acids. V lost 2 bases, J lost 5 bases, and 15 bases lay in between. Germline-derived CDR1 and CDR2 are SGHVS and FNYEAQ. DNA of the CDR3: TGTGCCAGCAGCTTAAGTCGAACTAGGGTCGAGACCCAGTACTTC. As protein: CASSLSRTRVETQYF.

The rearrangement joins TRBV6-5 to TRBJ1-2; the match to TRBD1 covers 7 bases. The CDR3 runs to 13 residues. V was clipped by 5 bases and J by 3 bases; unmatched bases: 3. Germline loops: CDR1 MNHEY, CDR2 SVGAGI. The CDR3 sequence: CASSRQGYYGYTF. The CDR3 coding sequence is TGTGCCAGCAGTCGACAGGGATACTATGGCTACACCTTC.

The chain uses TRBV30 and TRBJ1-1, with D tentatively TRBD1 (6 bases). This CDR3 has 13 amino acids. Trimming removed 5 bases at V and 1 base at J, with 11 bases between. The germline V gene has CDR1 GTSNPN and CDR2 SVGIG (reference sequence). CDR3 nucleotide sequence: TGTGCCTGGGTTGGACAGCCGAACACTGAAGCTTTCTTT. Its translation: CAWVGQPNTEAFF.

The V call is TRBV28, the J call TRBJ1-2; 8 nucleotides agree with TRBD1. J lost 2 bases, V lost 3 bases, and 14 bases had no gene match. This CDR3 contains 18 residues. The germline V gene encodes CDR1 MDHEN and CDR2 SYDVKM. CDR3 bases: TGTGCCAGCAGTTTTCAGGGCAGGGGGCGCGGGTCGAACTATGGCTACACCTTC. Protein: CASSFQGRGRGSNYGYTF.

The chain links TRBV10-1 to TRBJ2-7; perhaps TRBD1 as D (6 bases). The CDR3 loop spans 13 amino acids. V lost 5 bases, J lost 4 bases, and 12 bases lay in between. The germline CDR1 and CDR2 sequences are WNHNN and SYGVQD (reference sequence). The CDR3 reads CASSIPDSYEQYF. In DNA form, the CDR3 reads TGCGCCAGCAGTATCCCGGACAGTTACGAGCAGTACTTC.

Details on this clone: Sequence at one end of the junction differs from germline and may be a read error. The V call is TRBV7-9, the J call TRBJ2-7, with 7 bases matching TRBD2. The CDR3 spans 15 residues. The germline V gene encodes CDR1 SEHNR and CDR2 FQNEAQ (reference sequence). Here the CDR3 reads CSSSLQWGGSYEQYF. CDR3 bases: TGTTCCAGCAGCTTGCAGTGGGGGGGCTCCTACGAGCAGTACTTC.

The V and J genes are TRBV7-6 and TRBJ2-1; 7 nucleotides agree with TRBD2. CDR3 size: 15 residues. V trimming: 4 bases; J trimming: 3 bases; junction bases outside the gene matches: 6. The germline gives CDR1 SGHVS, CDR2 FNYEAQ. The CDR3 loop reads CASSSSGAVYNEQFF. For the CDR3, the DNA is TGTGCCAGCAGCTCTAGCGGAGCTGTCTACAATGAGCAGTTCTTC.

The chain has TRBV10-2 and TRBJ2-3; tentative D call: TRBD1 (7 bases). Germline CDR1 WSHSY, CDR2 SAAADI. The CDR3 consists of 19 residues. Trimming cost V 3 bases and J 4 bases, with 26 bases left between them. The CDR3 is CASSEPAEGAHLLADTQYF. Written as DNA, the CDR3 is TGCGCCAGCAGTGAACCCGCGGAGGGGGCGCATTTATTGGCAGATACGCAGTATTTT.

The chain recombines TRBV19 with TRBJ2-7, with D perhaps TRBD2 (7 bases). Looked up from germline, CDR1 is LNHDA and CDR2 is SQIVND (reference sequence). The CDR3 is 13 residues long. V gave up 5 bases and J gave up 4 bases, with 12 bases separating them. This CDR3 is CASSGGGLYEQYF. CDR3 DNA sequence: TGTGCCAGTAGTGGCGGGGGCCTTTACGAGCAGTACTTC. The entire variable domain, with the rest obtained from reference TRBV19 and TRBJ2-7, is as follows: DGGITQSPKYLFRKEGQNVTLSCEQNLNHDAMYWYRQDPGQGLRLIYYSQIVNDFQKGDIAEGYSVSREKKESFPLTVTSAQKNPTAFYLCASSGGGLYEQYFGPGTRLTVT.

This clone has just a few counts. The J gene is TRBJ1-3, the V gene TRBV19; D unresolved. Germline CDR1 and CDR2: LNHDA and SQIVND (reference sequence). Trimming stripped 1 base from V and 4 bases from J, with 14 bases between. This CDR3 comprises 16 residues. The CDR3 nucleotides are TGTGCCAGTAGTATAGTCTCCAGTGCATCGGGAAACACCATATATTTT. It is translated as CASSIVSSASGNTIYF.

V gene TRBV5-1 combines with J gene TRBJ1-6; TRBD1 might be the D (6 bases). Germline-derived CDR1 and CDR2 are SGHRS and YFSETQ. V lost 1 base and J 10 bases, leaving 12 bases between the germline ends. This CDR3 is built from 14 residues. CDR3 residues: CASSLQGGRSPLHF. In DNA, the CDR3 is TGCGCCAGCAGCTTGCAAGGGGGACGGTCACCCCTCCACTTT.

This clone was seen only a few times. The chain carries TRBV5-1 and TRBJ2-5, with TRBD2 matching over 12 bases. The CDR3 sequence is 16 residues long. V gave up 0 bases and J gave up 5 bases; unmatched junction bases: 5. Germline loops: CDR1 SGHRS, CDR2 YFSETQ. The CDR3 loop reads CASSLGLAGAGETQYF. Here the CDR3 DNA reads TGCGCCAGCAGCTTGGGACTAGCGGGGGCAGGGGAGACCCAGTACTTC.

With regard to this clone: A junction boundary mismatches the germline segment, possibly from a read error. This chain links TRBV10-2 with TRBJ2-4; 8 bases are a match to TRBD2. Germline V CDR1 and CDR2: WSHSY, SAAADI. This CDR3 region has 16 residues. Here the CDR3 reads CASSPRGGRAKNSQYF. The CDR3 DNA sequence: TGCGCCAGCAGTCCACGGGGGGGACGGGCCAAAAACAGTCAGTACTTC.

The genes are TRBV4-1 and TRBJ1-4; D unresolved. Per the germline V gene, CDR1 is MGHRA and CDR2 is YSYEKL. The CDR3 extends over 16 amino acids. V dropped 1 base and J dropped 2 bases, with 11 bases sitting between them. CDR3: CASSQAGVRTNEKLFF. CDR3 coding DNA: TGCGCCAGCAGCCAAGCAGGTGTAAGGACTAATGAAAAACTGTTTTTT.

This chain links TRBV7-9 with TRBJ2-1; possibly TRBD1 for D (6 bases). This CDR3 region has 12 residues. From germline, CDR1 is SEHNR and CDR2 FQNEAQ (reference sequence). The V and J ends lost 6 bases and 14 bases respectively, with 17 bases between them. Written as DNA, the CDR3 is TGTGCCAGCAGTTCAGGGGTGGATATGGAGTTCTTC. Protein: CASSSGVDMEFF.

This clone was detected a few times. The chain links TRBV5-1 to TRBJ2-2; D perhaps matches TRBD2 (5 bases). CDR3 size: 16 residues. CDR1 is SGHRS, CDR2 YFSETQ, per germline. V lost 0 bases, J lost 7 bases, and 16 bases lay in between. Here the CDR3 DNA reads TGCGCCAGCAGCTTGGGGGCCGGGGTCTCCGGCGGGGAGCTGTTTTTT. It encodes CASSLGAGVSGGELFF. Supplemented by reference TRBV5-1 and TRBJ2-2, the full variable domain reads KAGVTQTPRYLIKTRGQQVTLSCSPISGHRSVSWYQQTPGQGLQFLFEYFSETQRNKGNFPGRFSGRQFSNSRSEMNVSTLELGDSALYLCASSLGAGVSGGELFFGEGSRLTVL.

The chain combines TRBV7-3 with TRBJ1-6; 7 bases align to TRBD1. V dropped 2 bases and J dropped 6; count of bases not matched to a gene: 4. CDR3 length equals 15 residues. Germline CDR1 SGHTA, CDR2 FQGTGA. The CDR3 loop is CASSLGGGGNSPLHF. Written as DNA, the CDR3 is TGTGCCAGCAGCTTAGGAGGGGGCGGTAATTCACCCCTCCACTTT.

The chain couples TRBV9 to TRBJ2-5; a possible D gene is TRBD2 (5 bases). The CDR3 loop spans 14 amino acids. V was pared by 0 bases and J by 5 bases, with 11 bases between. The germline gives CDR1 SGDLS, CDR2 YYNGEE. CDR3 sequence: CASSVGGSEETQYF. The CDR3 DNA reads as TGTGCCAGCAGCGTAGGAGGGAGTGAGGAGACCCAGTACTTC.

V usage is TRBV9 and J usage is TRBJ1-5, with 9 bases matching TRBD1. The CDR3 consists of 14 residues. CDR1 and CDR2 from the germline V gene are SGDLS and YYNGEE. J was trimmed by 4 bases and V by 3 bases; bases with no gene match: 2. Written as DNA, the CDR3 is TGTGCCAGCAGCGCTGGGACAGGGAATCAGCCCCAGCATTTT. Its protein product is CASSAGTGNQPQHF.

The chain joins TRBV13 to TRBJ2-6; D gene ambiguous. This CDR3 region has 16 residues. From germline, CDR1 is PRHDT and CDR2 FYEKMQ (reference sequence). Trimming stripped 3 bases from V and 0 bases from J, with 9 bases between. In DNA form, the CDR3 reads TGTGCCAGCAGCTTGCTGACGGGCTCTGGGGCCAACGTCCTGACTTTC. It translates to CASSLLTGSGANVLTF.

This clone was counted a few times. This chain joins TRBV19 and TRBJ2-5; no reliable D call. V was clipped by 3 bases and J by 1 base, with 9 bases between them. This CDR3 has 14 residues. In germline, CDR1 is LNHDA, CDR2 SQIVND (reference sequence). CDR3 sequence (DNA): TGTGCCAGTAGTATGTGGAGCTTCCAAGAGACCCAGTACTTC. This translates into CASSMWSFQETQYF.

This clone was recorded a few times. The chain uses TRBV20-1 and TRBJ1-2; 7 bases agree with TRBD1. Trimming took 3 bases from V and 10 from J; bases not matched to a gene: 5. CDR1 and CDR2 (germline): DFQATT, SNEGSKA (reference sequence). The CDR3 spans 11 residues. The CDR3 protein is CSASRTGVYTF. The CDR3 DNA is TGCAGTGCTAGTAGGACAGGCGTCTACACCTTC.